This paragraph reports one TCR beta chain. Its antigen remains unidentified. These data come from a study of lymphopenia after photon versus proton radiotherapy. Findings of the study overall: A bigger post-nadir fall in TCR diversity correlated inversely with survival time in deceased patients. Under photons, naive T cells and diversity fell while effector/memory populations rose.

This table comes from immunoSEQ multiplex PCR, and its TCRdb copy is limited to in-frame clones, with some not included. The table lists around 18,000 clones, roughly nine tenths of them singletons. CDR3 length: 15 amino acids. The V and J ends lost 2 bases and 7 bases respectively, with 15 bases between them. Germline CDR1 and CDR2: MNHNS and SASEGT. This specimen consisted of peripheral blood, obtained from a patient treated with proton-based radiotherapy. This clonotype was obtained from a man aged 65 to 85 with pancreatic cancer. The rearrangement uses TRBV6-1 and TRBJ1-5, with D hard to call. DNA for the CDR3: TGTGCCAGCAGTGAAATCCCCCCAGTTAGGCAGCCCCAGCATTTT. Its translation: CASSEIPPVRQPQHF.